This T cell receptor (beta chain) was documented in a study of blood T cells in healthy people across ages. Through a sample-barcoded 5' primer and a J-beta primer mix, a second PCR was run for roughly 7 to 12 cycles. TCRdb reanalysed the 5' RACE reads using MiXCR and keeps one entry per CDR3 protein. The sample contains 1,100,000 or so distinct CDR3 sequences, less than 50% of which appear only once. V was shortened by 2 bases and J by 5 bases, with 16 bases between the two germline ends. CDR3 length: 15 amino acids. The germline V gene has CDR1 MNHEY and CDR2 SVGAGI. The TCR sequence derives from a woman in her sixties or seventies in good health. Sequencing was carried out using blood. The V call is TRBV6-5, the J call TRBJ2-7; possible D gene TRBD2, 6 bases. The CDR3 DNA reads TGTGCCAGCAGTTACGGGGCAGAAAGGAGGGACGAGCAGTACTTC. Translated: CASSYGAERRDEQYF.